This TCR beta chain was found in a study of blood T cell repertoires in COVID-19. Symptom resolution, clearance, or two negative PCRs marked donors in Cohort 3 as recovered. Per the germline V gene, CDR1 is LGHNA and CDR2 is YSLEER. The CDR3 loop spans 18 amino acids. The germline V and J ends were trimmed by 0 bases and 0 bases, with 15 bases remaining between them. Source study methods: It was from reference gene primer amplification that nucleated cell counts were estimated. Clones were read by immunoSEQ multiplex PCR, and TCRdb kept only the in-frame ones, dropping some. V, J and clone size are taken as reported in that table, and D and trimming were inferred from the DNA itself. The sample records about 480,000 clones, roughly 90% being singletons.

The sequencing sample was made of PBMCs or T cells enriched from blood (not recorded which). J is TRBJ1-3 and V is TRBV4-3; D perhaps matches TRBD1 (5 bases). The receptor was isolated from a woman in her forties who had recovered from COVID-19. The CDR3 protein is CASSQDWSRAISGNTIYF. The CDR3 DNA follows: TGCGCCAGCAGCCAAGATTGGTCCAGGGCCATCTCTGGAAACACCATATATTTT.